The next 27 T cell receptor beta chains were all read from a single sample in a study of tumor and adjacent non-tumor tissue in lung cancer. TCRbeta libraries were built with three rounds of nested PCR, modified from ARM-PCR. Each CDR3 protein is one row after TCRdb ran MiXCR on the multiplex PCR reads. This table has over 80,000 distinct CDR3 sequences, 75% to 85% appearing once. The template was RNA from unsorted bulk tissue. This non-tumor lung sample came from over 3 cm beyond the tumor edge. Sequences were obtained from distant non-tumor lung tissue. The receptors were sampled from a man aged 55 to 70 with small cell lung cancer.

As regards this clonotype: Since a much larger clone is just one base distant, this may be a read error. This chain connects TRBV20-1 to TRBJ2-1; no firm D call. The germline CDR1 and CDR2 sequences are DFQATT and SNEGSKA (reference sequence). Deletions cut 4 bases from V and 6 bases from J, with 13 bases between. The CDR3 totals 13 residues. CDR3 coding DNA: TGCAGTGCTATTAAAGTAAGAACCAATGAGCAGTTCTTC. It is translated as CSAIKVRTNEQFF.

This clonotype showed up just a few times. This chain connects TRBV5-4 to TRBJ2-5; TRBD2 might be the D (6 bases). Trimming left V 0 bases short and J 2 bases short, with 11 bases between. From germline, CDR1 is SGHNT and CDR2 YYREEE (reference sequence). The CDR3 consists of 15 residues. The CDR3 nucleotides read TGTGCCAGCAGCTTGGGCGGGACCCTACAAGAGACCCAGTACTTC. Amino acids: CASSLGGTLQETQYF.

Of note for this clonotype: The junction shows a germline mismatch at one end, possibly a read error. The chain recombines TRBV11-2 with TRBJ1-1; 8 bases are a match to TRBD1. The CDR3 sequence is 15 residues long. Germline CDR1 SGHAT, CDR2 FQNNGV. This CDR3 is CASSSVTGGYTVAFF. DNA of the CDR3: TGTGCCAGCAGCTCAGTAACAGGGGGGTACACTGTAGCTTTCTTT.

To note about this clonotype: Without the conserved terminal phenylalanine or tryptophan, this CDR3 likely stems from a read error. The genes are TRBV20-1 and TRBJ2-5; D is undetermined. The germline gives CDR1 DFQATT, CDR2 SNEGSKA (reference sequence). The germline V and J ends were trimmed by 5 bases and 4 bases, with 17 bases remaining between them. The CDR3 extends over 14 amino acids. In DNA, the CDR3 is TGCAGTGCTCCCAGATTTGGGGAACGAGAGACCCAGTACCTC. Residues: CSAPRFGERETQYL.

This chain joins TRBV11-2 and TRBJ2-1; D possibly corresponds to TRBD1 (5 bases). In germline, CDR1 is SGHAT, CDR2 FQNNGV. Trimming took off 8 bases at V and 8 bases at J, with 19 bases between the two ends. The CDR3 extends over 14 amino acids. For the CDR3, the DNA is TGTGCCAGCCAGAAAGGGCAGGGCGGCGATGAGCAGTTCTTC. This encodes CASQKGQGGDEQFF.

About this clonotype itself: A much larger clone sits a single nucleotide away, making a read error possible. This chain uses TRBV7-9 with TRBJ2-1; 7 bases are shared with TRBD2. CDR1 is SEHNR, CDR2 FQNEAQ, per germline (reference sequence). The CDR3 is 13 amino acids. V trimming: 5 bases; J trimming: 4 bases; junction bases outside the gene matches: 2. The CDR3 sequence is CASSRGEYNEQFF. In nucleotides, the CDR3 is TGTGCCAGCAGCCGGGGGGAGTACAATGAGCAGTTCTTC.

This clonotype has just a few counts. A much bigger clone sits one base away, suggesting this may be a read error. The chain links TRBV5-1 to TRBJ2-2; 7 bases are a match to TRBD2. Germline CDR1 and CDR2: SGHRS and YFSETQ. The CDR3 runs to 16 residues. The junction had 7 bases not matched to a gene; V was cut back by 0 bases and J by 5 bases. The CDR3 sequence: CASSLAGLAATGELFF. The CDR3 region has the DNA TGCGCCAGCAGCTTGGCTGGCCTAGCGGCAACCGGGGAGCTGTTTTTT.

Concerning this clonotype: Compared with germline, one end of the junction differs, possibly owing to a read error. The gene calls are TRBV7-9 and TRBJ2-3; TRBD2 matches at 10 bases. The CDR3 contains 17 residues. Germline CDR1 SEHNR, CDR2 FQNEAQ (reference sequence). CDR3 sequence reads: CASSIAQTSGTTDTQYF. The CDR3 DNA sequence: TGTGCCAGCAGCATAGCGCAAACTAGCGGGACGACAGATACGCAGTATTTT.

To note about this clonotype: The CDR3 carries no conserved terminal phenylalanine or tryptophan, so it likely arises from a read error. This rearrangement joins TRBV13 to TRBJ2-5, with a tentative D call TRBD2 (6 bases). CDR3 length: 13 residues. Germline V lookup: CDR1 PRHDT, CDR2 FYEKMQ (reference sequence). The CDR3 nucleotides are TGTGCCAGCGGCTTTGGGGGGCAAGAGACCCAGTACTTA. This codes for CASGFGGQETQYL.

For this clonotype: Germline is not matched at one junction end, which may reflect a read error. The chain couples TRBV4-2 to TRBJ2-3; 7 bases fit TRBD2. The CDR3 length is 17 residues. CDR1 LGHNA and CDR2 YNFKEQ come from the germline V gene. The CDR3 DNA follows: TGTGCCAGCAGCCCGCACCCAAGCGGGGAGGTGACAGATACGCATTATTTT. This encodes CASSPHPSGEVTDTHYF.

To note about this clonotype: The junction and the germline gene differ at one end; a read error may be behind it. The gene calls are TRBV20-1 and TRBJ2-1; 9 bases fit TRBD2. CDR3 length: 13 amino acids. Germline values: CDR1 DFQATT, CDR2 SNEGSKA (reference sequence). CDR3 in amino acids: CTAKTSGHKEQIF. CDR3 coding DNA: TGCACTGCTAAGACTAGCGGACACAAAGAGCAGATCTTC.

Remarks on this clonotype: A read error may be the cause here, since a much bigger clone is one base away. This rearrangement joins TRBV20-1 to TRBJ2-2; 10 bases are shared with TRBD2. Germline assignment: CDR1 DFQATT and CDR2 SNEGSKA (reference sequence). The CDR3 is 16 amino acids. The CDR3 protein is CSTRDGSGRYTGELFF. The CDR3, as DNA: TGCAGTACTAGAGATGGTAGCGGGAGGTACACCGGGGAGCTGTTTTTT.

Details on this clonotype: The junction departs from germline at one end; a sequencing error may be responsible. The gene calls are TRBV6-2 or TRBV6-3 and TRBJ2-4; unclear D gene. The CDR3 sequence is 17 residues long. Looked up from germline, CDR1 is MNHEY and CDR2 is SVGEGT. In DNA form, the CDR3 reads TGTGCCAGTAGTTACAGCTTGAAGGACCGTTCCTCGGGCACTCAGTACTTC. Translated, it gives CASSYSLKDRSSGTQYF.

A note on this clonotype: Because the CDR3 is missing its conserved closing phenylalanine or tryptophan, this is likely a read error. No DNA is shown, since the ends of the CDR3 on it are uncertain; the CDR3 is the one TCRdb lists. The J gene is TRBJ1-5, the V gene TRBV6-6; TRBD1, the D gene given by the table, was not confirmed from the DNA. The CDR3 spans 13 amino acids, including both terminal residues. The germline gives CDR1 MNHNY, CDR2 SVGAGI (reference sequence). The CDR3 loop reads CASSYQDKGPQDI.

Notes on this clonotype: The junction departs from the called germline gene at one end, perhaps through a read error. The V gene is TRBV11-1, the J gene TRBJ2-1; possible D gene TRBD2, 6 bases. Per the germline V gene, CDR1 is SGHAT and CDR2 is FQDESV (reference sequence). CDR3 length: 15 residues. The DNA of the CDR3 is TGTGCCAGTAGCTTAGTGTTAGCGGCAAACAATGAGCAGTTCTTC. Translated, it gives CASSLVLAANNEQFF.

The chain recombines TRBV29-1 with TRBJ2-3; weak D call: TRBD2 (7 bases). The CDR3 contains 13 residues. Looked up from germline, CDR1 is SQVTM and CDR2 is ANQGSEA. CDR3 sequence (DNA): TGCATGGTTGAATGGGGGGGGCGAGATACGCAGTATTTT. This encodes CMVEWGGRDTQYF.

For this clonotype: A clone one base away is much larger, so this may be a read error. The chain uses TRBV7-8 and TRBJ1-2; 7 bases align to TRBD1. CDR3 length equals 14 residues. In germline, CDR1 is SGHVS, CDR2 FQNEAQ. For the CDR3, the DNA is TGTGCCAGCATCTTAGCCGGACAGGCTTTTGGCTACACCTTC. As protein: CASILAGQAFGYTF.

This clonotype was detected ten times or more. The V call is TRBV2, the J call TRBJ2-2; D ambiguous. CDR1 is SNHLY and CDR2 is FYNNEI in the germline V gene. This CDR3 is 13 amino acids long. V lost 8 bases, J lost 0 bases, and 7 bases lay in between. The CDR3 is CASLTPNTGELFF. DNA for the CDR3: TGTGCCAGCCTTACTCCGAACACCGGGGAGCTGTTTTTT.

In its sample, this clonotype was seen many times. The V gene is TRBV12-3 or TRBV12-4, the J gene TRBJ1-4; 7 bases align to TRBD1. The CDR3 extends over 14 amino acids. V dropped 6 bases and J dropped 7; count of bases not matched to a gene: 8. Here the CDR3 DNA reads TGTGCCAGCAGCTCGGGACAGCTACCTGAAAAACTGTTTTTT. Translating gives CASSSGQLPEKLFF.

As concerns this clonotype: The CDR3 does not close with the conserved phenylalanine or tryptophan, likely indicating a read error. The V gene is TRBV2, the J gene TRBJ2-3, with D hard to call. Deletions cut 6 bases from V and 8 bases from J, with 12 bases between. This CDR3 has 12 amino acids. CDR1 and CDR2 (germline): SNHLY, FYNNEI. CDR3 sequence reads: CASRESPPTQYS. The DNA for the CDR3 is TGTGCCAGCAGGGAATCCCCGCCTACGCAGTATTCT.

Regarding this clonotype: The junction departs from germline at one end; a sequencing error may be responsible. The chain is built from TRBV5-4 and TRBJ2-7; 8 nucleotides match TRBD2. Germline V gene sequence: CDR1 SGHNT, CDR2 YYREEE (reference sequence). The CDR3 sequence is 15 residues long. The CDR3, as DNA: TGTGCCAGCAGCGCATCCGGGACTAGAGGATGGGAGCATTACTTC. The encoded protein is CASSASGTRGWEHYF. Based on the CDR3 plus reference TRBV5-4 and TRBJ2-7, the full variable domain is ETGVTQSPTHLIKTRGQQVTLRCSSQSGHNTVSWYQQALGQGPQFIFQYYREEENGRGNFPPRFSGLQFPNYSSELNVNALELDDSALYLCASSASGTRGWEHYFGPGTRLTVT.

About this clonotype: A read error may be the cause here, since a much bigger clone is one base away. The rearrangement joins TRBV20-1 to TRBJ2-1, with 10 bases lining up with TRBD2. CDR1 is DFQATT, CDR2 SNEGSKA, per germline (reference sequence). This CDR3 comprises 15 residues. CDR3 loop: CIAGKRTSGHNEQFF. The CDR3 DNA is TGCATTGCTGGCAAGAGGACTAGCGGACACAATGAGCAGTTCTTC.

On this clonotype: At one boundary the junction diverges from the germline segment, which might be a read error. CDR3 nucleotide sequence: TGTACCAGCAGTTTAAGGCTAGCGGAAGTAGGCACAGATACGCAGTATTTT. Residues: CTSSLRLAEVGTDTQYF. The chain joins TRBV12-3 or TRBV12-4 to TRBJ2-3, with TRBD2 matching 7 bases. CDR3 length: 17 residues.

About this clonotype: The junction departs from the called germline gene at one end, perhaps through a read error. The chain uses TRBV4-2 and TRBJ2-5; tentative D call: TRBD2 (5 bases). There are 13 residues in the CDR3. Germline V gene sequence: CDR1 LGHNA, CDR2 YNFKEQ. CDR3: CASIQEAEETQYF. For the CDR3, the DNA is TGTGCCAGCATCCAAGAAGCGGAGGAGACCCAGTACTTC.

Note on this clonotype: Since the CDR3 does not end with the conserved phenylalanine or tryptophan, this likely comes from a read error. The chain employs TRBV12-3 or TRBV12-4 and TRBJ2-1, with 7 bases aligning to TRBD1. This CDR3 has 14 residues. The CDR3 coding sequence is TGTGCTAGCAGTTCCGGGACAGAACACAATGAGCAGTTCTTG. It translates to CASSSGTEHNEQFL.

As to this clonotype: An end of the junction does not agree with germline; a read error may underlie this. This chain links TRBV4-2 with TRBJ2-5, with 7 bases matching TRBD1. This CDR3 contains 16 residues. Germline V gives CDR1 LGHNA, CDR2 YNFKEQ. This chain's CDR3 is CTSSQGGAGYQETQYF. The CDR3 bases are TGTACCAGTAGCCAAGGGGGCGCAGGGTACCAAGAGACCCAGTACTTC.

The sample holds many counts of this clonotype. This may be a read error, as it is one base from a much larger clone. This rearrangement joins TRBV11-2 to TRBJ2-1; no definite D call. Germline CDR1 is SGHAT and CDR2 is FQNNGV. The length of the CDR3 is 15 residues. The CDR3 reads CASSLENSRYNEQFF. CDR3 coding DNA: TGTGCCAGCAGCCTAGAAAATAGCAGGTACAATGAGCAGTTCTTC.